This T cell receptor beta chain stems from a study of T cell responses to AZD1222 COVID-19 vaccine. V was pared by 3 bases and J by 1 base, with 2 bases of the junction left unmatched. The CDR3 totals 14 residues. The V gene's germline CDR1 is SNHLY and CDR2 FYNNEI. This clone was observed once. Assay used: immunoSEQ multiplex PCR; TCRdb lists only in-frame clones, some missing. The sample records under 150,000 clones, 85% to 95% being singletons. The TCR comes from an adult who received the AZD1222 COVID-19 vaccine. The sequencing used peripheral blood, collected 28 days after the second AZD1222 dose. The genes are TRBV2 and TRBJ2-7, with TRBD2 matching over 8 bases. CDR3 nucleotides: TGTGCCAGCAGTGATACTAGCGGATCCTACGAGCAGTACTTC. This translates into CASSDTSGSYEQYF. Full variable domain (rest looked up from reference TRBV2 and TRBJ2-7): EPEVTQTPSHQVTQMGQEVILRCVPISNHLYFYWYRQILGQKVEFLVSFYNNEISEKSEIFDDQFSVERPDGSNFTLKIRSTKLEDSAMYFCASSDTSGSYEQYFGPGTRLTVT.